The rows below give T cell receptor beta chains drawn from one sample of a study of blood T cell repertoires in COVID-19. The repertoire was sequenced with immunoSEQ multiplex PCR; TCRdb's copy has only in-frame clones and lacks some. Of 210,000 or so clones listed, about nine tenths are singletons. The sequenced material came from peripheral blood. The receptor set was obtained from a man aged 35 to 55 with acute or convalescent COVID-19. Both conserved end residues are part of each CDR3. A D gene is named only where the DNA matches it firmly. Clone size appears in some rows only: once, few, many, or a class for an expanded clone.

J gene: TRBJ2-2; V gene: TRBV5-1; D gene: NA; clone size: NA; CDR3 DNA: TGCGCCAGCAGCTTAGGAGTTGGGAACACCGGGGAGCTGTTTTTT; CDR3 protein: CASSLGVGNTGELFF
J gene: TRBJ2-5; V gene: TRBV18; D gene: NA; clone size: NA; CDR3 DNA: TGTGCCAGCTCAGTGGCAGCGACCGTCCAAGAGACCCAGTACTTC; CDR3 protein: CASSVAATVQETQYF
J gene: TRBJ1-3; V gene: TRBV5-6; D gene: NA; clone size: NA; CDR3 DNA: TGTGCCAGCAGCTTGGGACAGCTCTCTGGAAACACCATATATTTT; CDR3 protein: CASSLGQLSGNTIYF
J gene: TRBJ2-5; V gene: TRBV6-5; D gene: NA; clone size: NA; CDR3 DNA: TGTGCCAGCAGTTCCTGGAGTAGGGGGGGAGAGACCCAGTACTTC; CDR3 protein: CASSSWSRGGETQYF
J gene: TRBJ2-1; V gene: TRBV25-1; D gene: NA; clone size: NA; CDR3 DNA: TGTGCCAGCAGTGGAGTGAGTCGCTCCTACAATGAGCAGTTCTTC; CDR3 protein: CASSGVSRSYNEQFF
J gene: TRBJ2-2; V gene: TRBV6-5; D gene: NA; clone size: NA; CDR3 DNA: TGTGCCAGCAGTCCCGTCAGGGTCGGGACCGGGGAGCTGTTTTTT; CDR3 protein: CASSPVRVGTGELFF
J gene: TRBJ2-3; V gene: TRBV14; D gene: TRBD2; clone size: NA; CDR3 DNA: TGTGCCAGCAGCAAGACTAGCGGGGGGACCACAGATACGCAGTATTTT; CDR3 protein: CASSKTSGGTTDTQYF
J gene: TRBJ2-2; V gene: TRBV5-6; D gene: NA; clone size: NA; CDR3 DNA: TGTGCCAGCAGCACCTATGGACAGTATTTTCATTTGAACACCGGGGAGCTGTTTTTT; CDR3 protein: CASSTYGQYFHLNTGELFF
J gene: TRBJ2-7; V gene: TRBV6-5; D gene: NA; clone size: once; CDR3 DNA: TGTGCCAGCAGTTACCGGGAAGGGGGCTACGAGCAGTACTTC; CDR3 protein: CASSYREGGYEQYF
J gene: TRBJ1-4; V gene: TRBV18; D gene: TRBD1; clone size: NA; CDR3 DNA: TGTGCCAGCTCACCACCGTTAGACAGGGGGCGAACTAATGAAAAACTGTTTTTT; CDR3 protein: CASSPPLDRGRTNEKLFF
J gene: TRBJ2-2; V gene: TRBV20-1; D gene: NA; clone size: NA; CDR3 DNA: TGCAGTGCTAGTCCAGAGGGCGGGGAGCTGTTTTTT; CDR3 protein: CSASPEGGELFF
J gene: TRBJ2-4; V gene: TRBV6-5; D gene: NA; clone size: once; CDR3 DNA: TGTGCCAGCAGCCCGGACTTAAACATTCAGTACTTC; CDR3 protein: CASSPDLNIQYF
J gene: TRBJ2-2; V gene: TRBV5-1; D gene: TRBD1; clone size: NA; CDR3 DNA: TGCGCCAGCACTGCCGCAGGGGGCTACACCGGGGAGCTGTTTTTT; CDR3 protein: CASTAAGGYTGELFF
J gene: TRBJ2-3; V gene: TRBV2; D gene: TRBD2; clone size: NA; CDR3 DNA: TGTGCCAGCATGACTAGCGAGTTCACAGATACGCAGTATTTT; CDR3 protein: CASMTSEFTDTQYF
J gene: TRBJ2-6; V gene: TRBV18; D gene: TRBD1; clone size: NA; CDR3 DNA: TGTGCCAGCTCACCCCGGGACAGGGGAACCTCTGGGGCCAACGTCCTGACTTTC; CDR3 protein: CASSPRDRGTSGANVLTF
J gene: TRBJ2-1; V gene: TRBV28; D gene: TRBD2; clone size: NA; CDR3 DNA: TGTGCCAGCAGTTTAGGGCTAGCGGGGTACAATGAGCAGTTCTTC; CDR3 protein: CASSLGLAGYNEQFF
J gene: TRBJ1-2; V gene: TRBV6-5; D gene: TRBD1; clone size: NA; CDR3 DNA: TGTGCCAGCAGTTACAGGACAGGGGGTAACTATGGCTACACCTTC; CDR3 protein: CASSYRTGGNYGYTF
J gene: TRBJ2-1; V gene: TRBV29-1; D gene: TRBD2; clone size: once; CDR3 DNA: TGCAGCGGAGCGGGGGGACCCTTCTCCTACAATGAGCAGTTCTTC; CDR3 protein: CSGAGGPFSYNEQFF
J gene: TRBJ2-1; V gene: TRBV27; D gene: TRBD1; clone size: NA; CDR3 DNA: TGTGCCAGCATCCCCGGGACAGGGTTTCCCAATGAGCAGTTCTTC; CDR3 protein: CASIPGTGFPNEQFF
J gene: TRBJ1-1; V gene: TRBV7-9; D gene: TRBD1; clone size: NA; CDR3 DNA: TGTGCCAGCAGCCCCTGGGACAGGAACACTGAAGCTTTCTTT; CDR3 protein: CASSPWDRNTEAFF
J gene: TRBJ1-1; V gene: TRBV2; D gene: NA; clone size: NA; CDR3 DNA: TGTGCCAGCAGTGTGACGGCGGCTGAAGCTTTCTTT; CDR3 protein: CASSVTAAEAFF
J gene: TRBJ2-7; V gene: TRBV5-6; D gene: NA; clone size: NA; CDR3 DNA: TGTGCCAGCAGTTCTTCCTACGAGCAGTACTTC; CDR3 protein: CASSSSYEQYF
J gene: TRBJ1-5; V gene: TRBV5-6; D gene: NA; clone size: NA; CDR3 DNA: TGTGCCAGCAGCTTGTACGGGGAGGGTGGCGGCAATCAGCCCCAGCATTTT; CDR3 protein: CASSLYGEGGGNQPQHF
J gene: TRBJ1-6; V gene: TRBV28; D gene: TRBD1; clone size: NA; CDR3 DNA: TGTGCCAGCAGTCTACCGGGACAGCCACTCTCCTATAATTCACCCCTCCACTTT; CDR3 protein: CASSLPGQPLSYNSPLHF
J gene: TRBJ2-7; V gene: TRBV13; D gene: NA; clone size: NA; CDR3 DNA: TGTGCCAGCAGCCCGGGGACTGAGAGCTCCTACGAGCAGTACTTC; CDR3 protein: CASSPGTESSYEQYF
J gene: TRBJ1-3; V gene: TRBV28; D gene: NA; clone size: once; CDR3 DNA: TGTGCCAGCAGCTTCCCTGGGGGGGCGGCTTCTCGCGCTGGAAACACCATATATTTT; CDR3 protein: CASSFPGGAASRAGNTIYF
J gene: TRBJ2-5; V gene: TRBV27; D gene: NA; clone size: NA; CDR3 DNA: TGTGCCAGTCGTCACAGGGTAACAGAGACCCAGTACTTC; CDR3 protein: CASRHRVTETQYF
J gene: TRBJ2-7; V gene: TRBV11-1; D gene: TRBD1; clone size: NA; CDR3 DNA: TGTGCCAGCAGCGTGGCCGGGACAGGAGCAAACGAGCAGTACTTC; CDR3 protein: CASSVAGTGANEQYF
J gene: TRBJ1-1; V gene: TRBV27; D gene: NA; clone size: NA; CDR3 DNA: TGTGCCAGCACCCAGGCGGGATTCATGAACACTGAAGCTTTCTTT; CDR3 protein: CASTQAGFMNTEAFF
J gene: TRBJ1-2; V gene: TRBV10-2; D gene: NA; clone size: NA; CDR3 DNA: TGCGCCAGCAGTGGAAGTAGAGGCTATGGCTACACCTTC; CDR3 protein: CASSGSRGYGYTF
J gene: TRBJ1-1; V gene: TRBV19; D gene: NA; clone size: NA; CDR3 DNA: TGTGCCAGTAGTATCGGTCAATTCAGGAGGAGGAACACTGAAGCTTTCTTT; CDR3 protein: CASSIGQFRRRNTEAFF
J gene: TRBJ2-2; V gene: TRBV2; D gene: NA; clone size: NA; CDR3 DNA: TGTGCCAGCAGCTTAACAGGGTCCGGGGAGCTGTTTTTT; CDR3 protein: CASSLTGSGELFF
J gene: TRBJ1-1; V gene: TRBV4-2; D gene: TRBD1; clone size: NA; CDR3 DNA: TGTGCCAGCAGCCAAGATGTTCAGGGGGACCCTGAAGCTTTCTTT; CDR3 protein: CASSQDVQGDPEAFF
J gene: TRBJ2-5; V gene: TRBV4-3; D gene: NA; clone size: NA; CDR3 DNA: TGCGCCAGCAGCCGGGACGGGGGTGGCCAAGAGACCCAGTACTTC; CDR3 protein: CASSRDGGGQETQYF
J gene: TRBJ1-5; V gene: TRBV15; D gene: TRBD1; clone size: NA; CDR3 DNA: TGTGCCACCAGCAGAGTCTTGGAGACAGGGGCGGGACAGCCCCAGCATTTT; CDR3 protein: CATSRVLETGAGQPQHF
J gene: TRBJ1-6; V gene: TRBV2; D gene: NA; clone size: NA; CDR3 DNA: TGTGCCAGCATCCCCCCGGGGACAAATTCACCCCTCCACTTT; CDR3 protein: CASIPPGTNSPLHF
J gene: TRBJ1-2; V gene: TRBV5-5; D gene: NA; clone size: NA; CDR3 DNA: TGTGCCAGCAGCTTAGCTAGTCTGAGCTATGGCTACACCTTC; CDR3 protein: CASSLASLSYGYTF
J gene: TRBJ2-5; V gene: TRBV2; D gene: NA; clone size: NA; CDR3 DNA: TGTGCCAGCAGTCCCTCAAGCCCCGGAGGAGGAGAGACCCAGTACTTC; CDR3 protein: CASSPSSPGGGETQYF
J gene: TRBJ2-6; V gene: TRBV19; D gene: NA; clone size: NA; CDR3 DNA: TGTGCCAGTACTCCGGTCATCTCTGGGGCCAACGTCCTGACTTTC; CDR3 protein: CASTPVISGANVLTF
J gene: TRBJ1-1; V gene: TRBV19; D gene: TRBD1; clone size: NA; CDR3 DNA: TGTGCCAGTAATCGGGACAGGGCCGTGAACACTGAAGCTTTCTTT; CDR3 protein: CASNRDRAVNTEAFF
J gene: TRBJ2-2; V gene: TRBV5-1; D gene: TRBD2; clone size: NA; CDR3 DNA: TGCGCCAGCAGCCCGGGGTTAGCGGGGGTCCCGAACACCGGGGAGCTGTTTTTT; CDR3 protein: CASSPGLAGVPNTGELFF